Sequencing of this TCR beta chain was carried out in a study of persistence of HIV-infected CD4 T cells. Study-wide results and limits: Antigen-responding cells were enriched for degenerate expanded CDR3beta sequences.

The immunoSEQ assay was version 4, run in survey mode. Profiled with immunoSEQ multiplex PCR; TCRdb holds only in-frame clones, not every one. This sample yields fewer than 40,000 clones, of which roughly 87% are seen a single time; around 6% belongs to the top ten. The V and J ends lost 8 bases and 1 base respectively, with 17 bases between them. The CDR3 totals 15 residues. Germline V lookup: CDR1 MDHEN, CDR2 SYDVKM. Lysates of CMV-infected fibroblasts at around 10 ug/mL stimulated these cells. Memory cells lacking CD40L and CD69 with high CD45RO were sorted. Plasma HIV-1 RNA stayed below 50 copies/mL for at least 4 years. An 18-hour stimulation of CD8-depleted PBMCs used anti-CD28/CD49d costimulation, CD40-blocking antibody and enfuvirtide. About this clone: Antigen: not known.

The rearrangement uses TRBV28 and TRBJ1-2; D not certain. This TCR was recovered from an adult woman with HIV who was CMV-seropositive. Here the sequenced sample was CD4+ T cells sorted from PBMCs after roughly 20-hour stimulation, taken from a patient who received antiretroviral therapy. Here the CDR3 reads CASALGAQINYGYTF. In DNA, the CDR3 is TGTGCCAGCGCTCTTGGAGCACAGATTAACTATGGCTACACCTTC.